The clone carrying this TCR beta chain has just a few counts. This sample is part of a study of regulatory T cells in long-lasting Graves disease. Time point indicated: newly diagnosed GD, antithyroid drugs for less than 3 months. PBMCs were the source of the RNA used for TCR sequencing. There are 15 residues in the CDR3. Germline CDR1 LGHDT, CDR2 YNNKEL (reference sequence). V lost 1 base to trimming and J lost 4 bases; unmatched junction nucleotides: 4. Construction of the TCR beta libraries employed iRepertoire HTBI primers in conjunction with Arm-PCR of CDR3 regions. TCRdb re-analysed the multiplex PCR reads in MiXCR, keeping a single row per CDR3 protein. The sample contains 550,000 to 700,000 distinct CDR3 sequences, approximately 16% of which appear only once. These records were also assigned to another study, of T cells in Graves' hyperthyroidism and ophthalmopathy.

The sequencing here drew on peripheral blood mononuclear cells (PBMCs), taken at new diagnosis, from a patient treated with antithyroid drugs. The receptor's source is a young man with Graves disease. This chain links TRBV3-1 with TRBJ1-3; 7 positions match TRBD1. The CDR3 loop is CASSQAAGGGNTIYF. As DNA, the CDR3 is TGTGCCAGCAGCCAAGCGGCAGGGGGAGGAAACACCATATATTTT.